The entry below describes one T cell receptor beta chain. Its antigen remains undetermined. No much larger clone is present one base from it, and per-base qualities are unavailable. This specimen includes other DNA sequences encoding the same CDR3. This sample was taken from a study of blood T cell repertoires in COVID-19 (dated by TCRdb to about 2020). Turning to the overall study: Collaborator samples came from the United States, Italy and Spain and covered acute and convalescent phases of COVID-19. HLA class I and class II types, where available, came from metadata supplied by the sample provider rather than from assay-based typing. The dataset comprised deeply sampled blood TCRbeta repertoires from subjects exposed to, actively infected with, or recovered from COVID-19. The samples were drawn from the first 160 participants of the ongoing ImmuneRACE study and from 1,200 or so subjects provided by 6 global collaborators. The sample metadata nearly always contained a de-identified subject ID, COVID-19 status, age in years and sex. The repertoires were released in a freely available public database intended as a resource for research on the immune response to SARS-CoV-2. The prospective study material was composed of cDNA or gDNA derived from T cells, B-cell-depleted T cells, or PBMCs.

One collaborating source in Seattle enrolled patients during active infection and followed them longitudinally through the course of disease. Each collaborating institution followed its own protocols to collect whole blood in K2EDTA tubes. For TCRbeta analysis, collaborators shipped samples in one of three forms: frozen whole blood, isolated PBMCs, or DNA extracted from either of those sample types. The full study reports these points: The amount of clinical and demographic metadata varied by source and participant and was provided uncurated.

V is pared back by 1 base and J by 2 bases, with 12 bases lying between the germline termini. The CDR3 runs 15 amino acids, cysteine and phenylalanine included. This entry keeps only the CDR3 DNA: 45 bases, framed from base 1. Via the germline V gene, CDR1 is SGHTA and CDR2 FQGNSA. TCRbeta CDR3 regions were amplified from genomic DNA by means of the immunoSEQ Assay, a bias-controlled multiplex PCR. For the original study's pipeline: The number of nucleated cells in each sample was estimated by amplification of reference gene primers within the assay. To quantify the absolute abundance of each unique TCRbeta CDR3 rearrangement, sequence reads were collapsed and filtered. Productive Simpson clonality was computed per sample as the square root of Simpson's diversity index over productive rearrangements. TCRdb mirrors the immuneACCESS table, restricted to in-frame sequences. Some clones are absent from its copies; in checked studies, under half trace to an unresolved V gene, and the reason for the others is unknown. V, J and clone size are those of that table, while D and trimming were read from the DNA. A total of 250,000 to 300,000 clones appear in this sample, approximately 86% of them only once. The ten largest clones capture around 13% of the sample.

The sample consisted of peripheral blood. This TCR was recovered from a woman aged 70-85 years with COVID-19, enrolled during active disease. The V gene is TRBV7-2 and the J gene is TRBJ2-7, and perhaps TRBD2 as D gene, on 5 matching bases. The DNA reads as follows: TGTGCCAGCAGCTTAGGGCTAGCTGGGACCTACGAGCAGTACTTC. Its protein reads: CASSLGLAGTYEQYF.